The 24 T cell receptor beta chains below were found in one sample sequenced in a study of spatial heterogeneity in lung cancer. Using its own MiXCR run on the 5' RACE reads, TCRdb lists one record per CDR3 protein. The profile shows roughly 70,000 distinct CDR3 sequences, nearly 9% of them singletons. The time point denotes: blood at routine non-recurrence follow-up after resection. Sequenced material: PBMCs, taken at follow-up. The receptors shown here come from a female donor with early-stage non-small cell lung cancer.

This clonotype was recorded many times. The V call is TRBV29-1, the J call TRBJ2-2; D not resolved. The CDR3 runs to 14 residues. V was clipped by 4 bases and J by 0 bases, with 9 bases between them. The V gene's germline CDR1 is SQVTM and CDR2 ANQGSEA. CDR3: CSVGSHANTGELFF. The CDR3 DNA sequence: TGCAGCGTTGGGTCGCACGCGAACACCGGGGAGCTGTTTTTT.

At least ten counts were recorded for this clonotype. The rearrangement uses TRBV6-5 and TRBJ2-5; 8 positions agree with TRBD1. This CDR3 has 16 residues. The V and J ends lost 2 bases and 4 bases, in that order; junction bases with no gene match: 9. CDR1 MNHEY and CDR2 SVGAGI come from the germline V gene. Written as DNA, the CDR3 is TGTGCCAGCAGTTACACGAACAGGGGGGCGCGAGAGACCCAGTACTTC. It encodes CASSYTNRGARETQYF.

The J gene is TRBJ1-1, the V gene TRBV15; D possibly corresponds to TRBD1 (6 bases). The V end lost 3 bases, the J end lost 5 bases, and 13 bases lay between the germline ends. CDR3 length equals 14 residues. Germline lookup yields CDR1 LNHNV and CDR2 YYDKDF (reference sequence). For the CDR3, the DNA is TGTGCCACCAGCAGCCACAGGGCGATGACTGAAGCTTTCTTT. Protein sequence: CATSSHRAMTEAFF.

This clonotype was found many times. The rearrangement joins TRBV19 to TRBJ1-1, with D hard to call. Trimming took 0 bases from V and 3 from J, leaving 5 bases between them. This CDR3 is 13 amino acids long. Germline loops: CDR1 LNHDA, CDR2 SQIVND (reference sequence). The DNA of the CDR3 is TGTGCCAGTAGTATAGAGGAGTACACTGAAGCTTTCTTT. Protein sequence: CASSIEEYTEAFF.

The rearrangement links TRBV29-1 to TRBJ2-1; 8 nucleotides align to TRBD1. Germline V gene sequence: CDR1 SQVTM, CDR2 ANQGSEA. This CDR3 spans 13 amino acids. The trim removed 4 bases at V and 6 bases at J, leaving 5 bases unmatched. CDR3: CSVGGQDLNEQFF. In nucleotides, the CDR3 is TGCAGCGTTGGGGGACAGGACCTCAATGAGCAGTTCTTC.

This clonotype was detected ten times or more. The J gene is TRBJ1-6, the V gene TRBV7-2; D not resolved. Germline values: CDR1 SGHTA, CDR2 FQGNSA. Trimming cost V 1 base and J 6 bases, with 16 bases left between them. The CDR3 loop spans 17 amino acids. In nucleotides, the CDR3 is TGTGCCAGCAGCTTAGTCTTTGGAGGGAGTGGTAATTCACCCCTCCACTTT. This codes for CASSLVFGGSGNSPLHF.

This clonotype ranks as medium-sized (0.01 to 0.1%). CDR3 DNA: TGTGCCAGCAGTAACTCTCACAGGGATCCTAACTATGGCTACACCTTC. Its translation is CASSNSHRDPNYGYTF. The chain joins TRBV27 to TRBJ1-2; possibly TRBD1 for D (6 bases). Germline CDR1 reads MNHEY; CDR2 reads SMNVEV (reference sequence). This CDR3 spans 16 amino acids. V dropped 5 bases and J dropped 0 bases, with 16 bases sitting between them.

This clonotype was counted ten times or more. This chain joins TRBV4-1 and TRBJ1-6; D call uncertain. Trimming stripped 2 bases from V and 9 bases from J, with 20 bases between. The CDR3 contains 17 residues. CDR1 and CDR2 from the germline V gene are MGHRA and YSYEKL. The CDR3 is CASSQTLIRGPGSPLHF. The CDR3 DNA reads TGCGCCAGCAGCCAAACACTCATCCGAGGTCCGGGTTCACCCCTCCACTTT.

This clonotype was seen at least ten times. The gene calls are TRBV27 and TRBJ1-5, with 8 positions matching TRBD1. J lost 4 bases, V lost 4 bases, and 6 bases had no gene match. This CDR3 spans 15 amino acids. CDR1 is MNHEY and CDR2 is SMNVEV in the germline V gene (reference sequence). CDR3 sequence: CASSYGTGLNQPQHF. Here the CDR3 DNA reads TGTGCCAGCAGTTACGGGACAGGCTTAAATCAGCCCCAGCATTTT.

This clonotype has ten or more counts. The chain links TRBV15 to TRBJ2-7, with 7 bases aligning to TRBD2. CDR3 size: 13 residues. Germline assignment: CDR1 LNHNV and CDR2 YYDKDF (reference sequence). After removal of 8 bases from V and 2 bases from J, the junction contained 6 bases not matched to a gene. Written as DNA, the CDR3 is TGTGCCACCTGGCGGGAGTACCCCTACGAGCAGTACTTC. Its translation is CATWREYPYEQYF.

Remarks on this clonotype: A much larger clone lies one base from this, so it may be a read error. V and J are TRBV20-1 and TRBJ2-4; D may be TRBD1 or TRBD2 (5 bases each). Germline V gene lookup returns CDR1 DFQATT and CDR2 SNEGSKA (reference sequence). The CDR3 has 15 residues. Trimming stripped 2 bases from V and 7 bases from J, with 18 bases between. The CDR3 DNA is TGCAGTGCTAGACGTAGCAGGGAGACAGATAACATTCAGTACTTC. Its protein product is CSARRSRETDNIQYF.

This clonotype showed up many times. The chain couples TRBV20-1 to TRBJ2-5; 7 bases are a match to TRBD1. Looked up from germline, CDR1 is DFQATT and CDR2 is SNEGSKA (reference sequence). J was trimmed by 4 bases and V by 3 bases; bases with no gene match: 5. The CDR3 loop spans 13 amino acids. The CDR3 region has the DNA TGCAGTGCTAGCGATAGGGGGCGAGAGACCCAGTACTTC. Translation gives CSASDRGRETQYF.

The chain is built from TRBV18 and TRBJ2-3; no clear D gene. Trimming cost V 3 bases and J 1 base, with 14 bases left between them. This CDR3 is built from 16 residues. Germline values: CDR1 KGHSH, CDR2 LQKENI. CDR3 nucleotides: TGTGCCAGCTCACCTAGTTCCCTCCGTCGCACAGATACGCAGTATTTT. Encoded protein: CASSPSSLRRTDTQYF.

This clonotype was found many times. As DNA, the CDR3 is TGTGCCAGCAGCTTGGCCCCGGACTTGGGGGACACCATATATTTT. Encoded protein: CASSLAPDLGDTIYF. This sequence joins TRBV5-4 and TRBJ1-3, with D maybe TRBD1 (5 bases). V was pared by 0 bases and J by 8 bases, with 15 bases between. Germline lookup yields CDR1 SGHNT and CDR2 YYREEE (reference sequence). The CDR3 contains 15 residues.

This chain's CDR3 is CASSVSGQGDSPLHF. For the CDR3, the DNA is TGTGCCAGCAGCGTGTCGGGACAGGGAGATTCACCCCTCCACTTT. The chain recombines TRBV9 with TRBJ1-6; 9 bases are shared with TRBD1. After removal of 2 bases from V and 8 bases from J, the junction contained 5 bases not matched to a gene. In germline, CDR1 is SGDLS, CDR2 YYNGEE. The CDR3 is 15 residues long.

This clonotype was seen at least ten times. J is TRBJ2-1 and V is TRBV10-3; D might be TRBD1 or TRBD2, each matching 5 bases. Germline V gene sequence: CDR1 ENHRY, CDR2 SYGVKD. The CDR3 contains 12 residues. Deletions cut 3 bases from V and 11 bases from J, with 11 bases between. CDR3 sequence reads: CAISETPGQQFF. CDR3 in DNA: TGTGCCATCAGTGAAACTCCGGGACAGCAGTTCTTC.

The CDR3, as DNA: TGTGCCAGCAGCGTGGGGCTCGACTACGAGCAGTACTTC. Amino acid sequence: CASSVGLDYEQYF. J is TRBJ2-7 and V is TRBV9; D may be TRBD1 (5 bases). V dropped 2 bases and J dropped 3 bases, with 9 bases sitting between them. CDR1 and CDR2 from the germline V gene are SGDLS and YYNGEE. The CDR3 length is 13 residues.

In the case of this clonotype: At one end the junction does not follow the germline gene, possibly because of a read error. This chain joins TRBV25-1 and TRBJ2-7; 9 nucleotides line up with TRBD1. Germline values: CDR1 MGHDK, CDR2 SYGVNS. The CDR3 extends over 18 amino acids. CDR3 loop: CASSEFGRRGTGSYGQYF. The CDR3 nucleotides read TGTGCCAGCAGTGAATTCGGGAGAAGGGGGACAGGGTCCTACGGGCAGTACTTC.

This clonotype was counted many times. V usage is TRBV28 and J usage is TRBJ2-1; 7 bases line up with TRBD2. The J segment lost 1 base and the V segment lost 3 bases, leaving 3 bases of the junction unmatched. Germline V gene sequence: CDR1 MDHEN, CDR2 SYDVKM. The CDR3 has 15 amino acids. As DNA, the CDR3 is TGTGCCAGCAGTTTCTGGCGGGAGTCCTACAATGAGCAGTTCTTC. It is translated as CASSFWRESYNEQFF.

In this sample, this clonotype turned up many times. V usage is TRBV6-2 or TRBV6-3 and J usage is TRBJ2-1; 11 bases are a match to TRBD2. The CDR3 sequence is 15 residues long. V lost 8 bases and J lost 7; bases outside the gene matches: 10. Germline V CDR1 and CDR2: MNHEY, SVGEGT. Here the CDR3 reads CASSTLLAGVNEQFF. CDR3 nucleotides: TGTGCCAGCTCTACCTTACTAGCGGGAGTAAATGAGCAGTTCTTC.

The chain couples TRBV10-1 to TRBJ2-1; 9 nucleotides agree with TRBD2. Germline loops: CDR1 WNHNN, CDR2 SYGVQD (reference sequence). There are 14 residues in the CDR3. J was trimmed by 7 bases and V by 6 bases; bases with no gene match: 7. In DNA form, the CDR3 reads TGCGCCAGCAGGAATAGCGGGAGTGGGAATGAGCAGTTCTTC. Amino acid sequence: CASRNSGSGNEQFF.

This clonotype was seen many times. The rearrangement joins TRBV5-1 to TRBJ2-1; 9 bases fit TRBD2. Germline CDR1 is SGHRS and CDR2 is YFSETQ. This CDR3 spans 14 amino acids. J gave up 8 bases and V 4 bases, and 7 bases lay outside the gene matches. The CDR3 sequence: CASSTTGTSHEQFF. The CDR3 nucleotides are TGCGCCAGCAGCACTACCGGGACTAGCCATGAGCAGTTCTTC. Looking up the rest from reference TRBV5-1 and TRBJ2-1 gives the full variable domain: KAGVTQTPRYLIKTRGQQVTLSCSPISGHRSVSWYQQTPGQGLQFLFEYFSETQRNKGNFPGRFSGRQFSNSRSEMNVSTLELGDSALYLCASSTTGTSHEQFFGPGTRLTVL.

This clonotype has ten or more counts. The chain joins TRBV5-1 to TRBJ2-3; perhaps TRBD1 as D (6 bases). The CDR3 runs to 15 residues. V was pared by 4 bases and J by 4 bases, with 16 bases between. Germline V CDR1 and CDR2: SGHRS, YFSETQ. The CDR3 DNA reads TGCGCCAGCAGCCAAAGGCAGGGGAGCGCAGATACGCAGTATTTT. Protein sequence: CASSQRQGSADTQYF.

This clonotype has just one count. The chain joins TRBV19 to TRBJ1-2, with D uncertain. V lost 5 bases and J lost 8, with 15 bases in between. The CDR3 length is 13 residues. Germline V lookup: CDR1 LNHDA, CDR2 SQIVND (reference sequence). The CDR3 bases are TGTGCCAGTAGTTTTACCGGGTCTGGAGGCTACACCTTC. This gives the protein CASSFTGSGGYTF.